A selection of T cell receptor beta chains follows, all from one sample in a study of T-cell memory formation after mild COVID-19. TCRdb passed the 5' RACE reads through MiXCR, listing each CDR3 protein once. Of about 250,000 distinct CDR3 sequences listed, approximately 15% are singletons. The sample was PBMCs or a T cell subset sorted from them (not recorded which). Receptor source: an adult woman who had mild COVID-19 (a few samples of this study predate the infection). Cell type and time point are not known. Each CDR3 is given with its conserved first and last residue. Fields, in order: D gene, V gene, J gene, clone size, CDR3 DNA, CDR3 protein. The D gene is left open where the match is weak. Rows give clone size only sometimes, using once, few, many, or a class for an expanded clone.

D gene: -; V gene: TRBV29-1; J gene: TRBJ1-2; clone size: few; CDR3 DNA: TGCAGGGAGGACTCCTACCTAAGAGACTATGGCTACACCTTC; CDR3 protein: CREDSYLRDYGYTF
D gene: TRBD1; V gene: TRBV27; J gene: TRBJ2-3; clone size: -; CDR3 DNA: TGTGCCAGCAGTCCCAGGGGGATAGTCACAGATACGCAGTATTTT; CDR3 protein: CASSPRGIVTDTQYF
D gene: TRBD2; V gene: TRBV6-4; J gene: TRBJ2-1; clone size: few; CDR3 DNA: TGTGCCAGCAGTGGCGTCGGGGGGGGGAATGAGCAGTTCTTC; CDR3 protein: CASSGVGGGNEQFF
D gene: TRBD1; V gene: TRBV12-3/TRBV12-4; J gene: TRBJ1-5; clone size: few; CDR3 DNA: TGTGCCAGCAGCCCCAGCTTCGGGACAGGGCATCAGCCCCAGCATTTT; CDR3 protein: CASSPSFGTGHQPQHF
D gene: -; V gene: TRBV3-1; J gene: TRBJ2-5; clone size: few; CDR3 DNA: TGTGCCAGCAGCCACGGAGGAGGTGCCCAGTACTTC; CDR3 protein: CASSHGGGAQYF
D gene: TRBD2; V gene: TRBV24-1; J gene: TRBJ2-3; clone size: -; CDR3 DNA: TGTGCCACCCTTCCCGGGGGGGGCACAGATACGCAGTATTTT; CDR3 protein: CATLPGGGTDTQYF
D gene: -; V gene: TRBV12-3/TRBV12-4; J gene: TRBJ2-6; clone size: -; CDR3 DNA: TGTGCCAGCAGTTTTTCTTTTGAGGGCTCTGGGGCCAACGTCCTGACTTTC; CDR3 protein: CASSFSFEGSGANVLTF
D gene: -; V gene: TRBV6-5; J gene: TRBJ2-5; clone size: few; CDR3 DNA: TGTGCCAGCAAAGACTACGCTCAAGAGACCCAGTACTTC; CDR3 protein: CASKDYAQETQYF
D gene: TRBD1; V gene: TRBV18; J gene: TRBJ2-1; clone size: -; CDR3 DNA: TGTGCCAGCTCACCTAGGACAGGGGGCGATGAGCAGTTCTTC; CDR3 protein: CASSPRTGGDEQFF
D gene: -; V gene: TRBV6-2/TRBV6-3; J gene: TRBJ2-4; clone size: few; CDR3 DNA: TGTGCCAGCGGCCCACTAGCCACCTCAGCCAAAAACATTCAGTACTTC; CDR3 protein: CASGPLATSAKNIQYF
D gene: TRBD1; V gene: TRBV12-3/TRBV12-4; J gene: TRBJ2-2; clone size: few; CDR3 DNA: TGTGCCAGCAGTTTTCCCTACAGGGGCGGGGAGCTGTTTTTT; CDR3 protein: CASSFPYRGGELFF
D gene: TRBD2; V gene: TRBV7-6; J gene: TRBJ2-1; clone size: many; CDR3 DNA: TGTGCCAGCAGCAAACTAGCGACTCGGCGCAATGAGCAGTTCTTC; CDR3 protein: CASSKLATRRNEQFF
D gene: TRBD1; V gene: TRBV7-9; J gene: TRBJ2-5; clone size: few; CDR3 DNA: TGTGCCAGCAGCTTAGCCCCCGGACAGGGACAAGAGACCCAGTACTTC; CDR3 protein: CASSLAPGQGQETQYF
D gene: TRBD1; V gene: TRBV12-3/TRBV12-4; J gene: TRBJ1-5; clone size: many; CDR3 DNA: TGTGCCAGCAGTTTAGCGGGACAGGGGAATCAGCCCCAGCATTTT; CDR3 protein: CASSLAGQGNQPQHF
D gene: -; V gene: TRBV28; J gene: TRBJ2-2; clone size: few; CDR3 DNA: TGTGCCAGCAGTTTACGGTCCCCCGGGGAGCTGTTTTTT; CDR3 protein: CASSLRSPGELFF
D gene: -; V gene: TRBV6-4; J gene: TRBJ1-6; clone size: -; CDR3 DNA: TGTGCCAGCAGTGCAACAGGGCTCGGTCTTAATTCACCCCTCCACTTT; CDR3 protein: CASSATGLGLNSPLHF
D gene: TRBD1; V gene: TRBV7-2; J gene: TRBJ1-2; clone size: -; CDR3 DNA: TGTGCCAGCAGCTTAGACGCAGGGGGTAATATCTATGGCTACACCTTC; CDR3 protein: CASSLDAGGNIYGYTF
D gene: -; V gene: TRBV20-1; J gene: TRBJ2-5; clone size: few; CDR3 DNA: TGCAGTGCTAGAGGCGCACACCACCCCAGGGAGACCCAGTACTTC; CDR3 protein: CSARGAHHPRETQYF
D gene: -; V gene: TRBV7-8; J gene: TRBJ1-1; clone size: few; CDR3 DNA: TGTGCCAGCAGCTTACAAGCGTACACTGAAGCTTTCTTT; CDR3 protein: CASSLQAYTEAFF
D gene: -; V gene: TRBV5-1; J gene: TRBJ2-6; clone size: many; CDR3 DNA: TGCGCCAGCAGCTGGGGATCTGGGGCCAACGTCCTGACTTTC; CDR3 protein: CASSWGSGANVLTF
D gene: TRBD2; V gene: TRBV19; J gene: TRBJ2-7; clone size: -; CDR3 DNA: TGTGCCAGTAGTATAGTCTGGAGTAGCGGGCCGTACGAGCAGTACTTC; CDR3 protein: CASSIVWSSGPYEQYF
D gene: TRBD2; V gene: TRBV6-5; J gene: TRBJ2-6; clone size: -; CDR3 DNA: TGTGCCAGCAGTCAGGGAGGGTTCGGGGCCAACGTCCTGACTTTC; CDR3 protein: CASSQGGFGANVLTF
D gene: -; V gene: TRBV30; J gene: TRBJ2-1; clone size: -; CDR3 DNA: TGTGCCTGGAGTAAGGGCCCGACGGGTGAGCAGTTCTTC; CDR3 protein: CAWSKGPTGEQFF
D gene: -; V gene: TRBV6-2/TRBV6-3; J gene: TRBJ2-7; clone size: -; CDR3 DNA: TGTGCCACCAGGGACCGGCCCTACGAGCAGTACTTC; CDR3 protein: CATRDRPYEQYF
D gene: -; V gene: TRBV30; J gene: TRBJ1-5; clone size: many; CDR3 DNA: TGTGCCTGGAGTGTACAAGGGCAGCCCCAGCATTTT; CDR3 protein: CAWSVQGQPQHF
D gene: -; V gene: TRBV4-2; J gene: TRBJ1-3; clone size: -; CDR3 DNA: TGTGCCAGCAGCCCGGACTCGTCCTCTGGAAACACCATATATTTT; CDR3 protein: CASSPDSSSGNTIYF
D gene: -; V gene: TRBV12-3/TRBV12-4; J gene: TRBJ1-6; clone size: few; CDR3 DNA: TGTGCCAGCAGGACGGTTAATAATTCACCCCTCCACTTT; CDR3 protein: CASRTVNNSPLHF
D gene: -; V gene: TRBV5-1; J gene: TRBJ1-2; clone size: -; CDR3 DNA: TGCGCCAGCAGCTCCGTCGGGCCTTTCTATGGCTACACCTTC; CDR3 protein: CASSSVGPFYGYTF
D gene: -; V gene: TRBV14; J gene: TRBJ1-3; clone size: -; CDR3 DNA: TGTGCCAGCAGCCAAGAAGTTGACAGCGTCTCTGGAAACACCATATATTTT; CDR3 protein: CASSQEVDSVSGNTIYF
D gene: -; V gene: TRBV15; J gene: TRBJ1-2; clone size: few; CDR3 DNA: TGTGCCACCAGTAAGAGGCTGGAGGGCTACACCTTC; CDR3 protein: CATSKRLEGYTF
D gene: -; V gene: TRBV4-3; J gene: TRBJ1-6; clone size: few; CDR3 DNA: TGCGCCAGCAGCCAGAGAGTCGCGGGTAATTCACCCCTCCACTTT; CDR3 protein: CASSQRVAGNSPLHF
D gene: -; V gene: TRBV12-3/TRBV12-4; J gene: TRBJ2-7; clone size: -; CDR3 DNA: TGTGCCAGCAGTTTACACCGCGGGAAGGGCGAGCAGTACTTC; CDR3 protein: CASSLHRGKGEQYF
D gene: TRBD1; V gene: TRBV12-3/TRBV12-4; J gene: TRBJ1-5; clone size: few; CDR3 DNA: TGTGCCAGCAAGGACAGGGGGCGCCTCGGGAATCAGCCCCAGCATTTT; CDR3 protein: CASKDRGRLGNQPQHF
D gene: -; V gene: TRBV6-5; J gene: TRBJ2-5; clone size: few; CDR3 DNA: TGTGCCAGCAAGAGTGACGCCCCGGAGACCCAGTACTTC; CDR3 protein: CASKSDAPETQYF
D gene: -; V gene: TRBV7-2; J gene: TRBJ2-2; clone size: -; CDR3 DNA: TGTGCCAGCAGCTTAGGGGCGACTCTAACCGGGGAGCTGTTTTTT; CDR3 protein: CASSLGATLTGELFF
D gene: TRBD2; V gene: TRBV11-2; J gene: TRBJ2-7; clone size: many; CDR3 DNA: TGTGCCAGCAGCCAGCTAGCGGGATTAGCCTCCGAGCAGTACTTC; CDR3 protein: CASSQLAGLASEQYF
D gene: -; V gene: TRBV4-1; J gene: TRBJ1-3; clone size: few; CDR3 DNA: TGCGCCAGCAAGCCAAGATGGGGGGTTCCTGGAAACACCATATATTTT; CDR3 protein: CASKPRWGVPGNTIYF
D gene: TRBD2; V gene: TRBV7-9; J gene: TRBJ2-1; clone size: few; CDR3 DNA: TGTGCCAGCAGCTTCACTAGCGGGGGGAATGAGCAGTTCTTC; CDR3 protein: CASSFTSGGNEQFF
D gene: -; V gene: TRBV3-1; J gene: TRBJ2-7; clone size: -; CDR3 DNA: TGTGCCAGCAGCCAAAGGGGACGACAGAGTGGATTGTACTTC; CDR3 protein: CASSQRGRQSGLYF
D gene: -; V gene: TRBV7-9; J gene: TRBJ2-7; clone size: few; CDR3 DNA: TGTGCCAGCAGCTTAGATGGGGCAGGCTACGAGCAGTACTTC; CDR3 protein: CASSLDGAGYEQYF
D gene: -; V gene: TRBV12-3/TRBV12-4; J gene: TRBJ2-2; clone size: many; CDR3 DNA: TGTGCCAGCAGTTTCTGGTTGGACACCGGGGAGCTGTTTTTT; CDR3 protein: CASSFWLDTGELFF
D gene: -; V gene: TRBV18; J gene: TRBJ2-5; clone size: few; CDR3 DNA: TGTGCCAGCACACAGACAGCGACTCAAGAGACCCAGTACTTC; CDR3 protein: CASTQTATQETQYF
D gene: -; V gene: TRBV11-2; J gene: TRBJ2-1; clone size: -; CDR3 DNA: TGTGCCAGCAGCTTAGATACGAGCATAGTTGAGCAGTTCTTC; CDR3 protein: CASSLDTSIVEQFF
D gene: -; V gene: TRBV20-1; J gene: TRBJ1-5; clone size: -; CDR3 DNA: TGCAGTGCTAGAGAGGGACCAAGCAATCAGCCCCAGCATTTT; CDR3 protein: CSAREGPSNQPQHF